These T cell receptor beta chains were read from a single sample in a study of beta chain features in type 1 diabetes. The repertoire was sequenced with immunoSEQ multiplex PCR; TCRdb's copy has only in-frame clones and lacks some. The sample lists hundreds of thousands of clones; less than 20% were seen once. Sequenced input: naive CD4+ T cells from blood. These receptors all stem from a man aged 18 to 29 in good health. Both conserved end residues are part of each CDR3. The order of the fields is CDR3 length, J gene, V gene, CDR3 protein.

15,TRBJ2-1,TRBV5-4,CASSSSGSRGDEQFF
13,TRBJ1-3,TRBV6-6,CASSPGQGSRIYF
14,TRBJ2-7,TRBV6-1,CATPGRGNSYEQYF
15,TRBJ2-1,TRBV29-1,CSVEDLGGGNNEQFF
15,TRBJ2-1,TRBV7-9,CASSFRTGSYNEQFF
10,TRBJ2-1,TRBV5-1,CASGGNEQFF
12,TRBJ2-7,TRBV7-9,CASSPGSYEQYF
14,TRBJ2-1,TRBV15,CATSRRLGDNEQFF
14,TRBJ1-2,TRBV27,CASSPPDRVDGYTF
15,TRBJ1-1,TRBV7-3,CASSLRAQSNTEAFF
12,TRBJ2-1,TRBV6-1,CATAGSYNEQFF
12,TRBJ1-2,TRBV29-1,CSVAGFPPGYTF
13,TRBJ1-5,TRBV7-9,CASSSTYNQPQHF
18,TRBJ2-7,TRBV13,CASSLTQGGLWSSYEQYF
16,TRBJ1-6,TRBV7-9,CASSSTMGRVYSPLHF
14,TRBJ2-2,TRBV7-2,CASSFSRDTGELFF
16,TRBJ2-7,TRBV9,CASSVSGGQGSYEQYF
13,TRBJ1-5,TRBV13,CASSSSGVQPQHF
14,TRBJ1-4,TRBV19,CASSEGGLNEKLFF
14,TRBJ2-5,TRBV7-9,CASSARQTQETQYF
11,TRBJ1-1,TRBV10-3,CAIRRTGQDFF
17,TRBJ2-6,TRBV5-1,CASSPRDSSSGANVLTF
15,TRBJ1-2,TRBV12-5,CASGLVRTGLRGYTF
13,TRBJ2-1,TRBV7-2,CATRLGGGNEQFF
17,TRBJ2-5,TRBV23-1,CASSQSIVAVGQETQYF
14,TRBJ1-3,TRBV7-9,CASSLQVSGNTIYF
15,TRBJ2-4,TRBV6-1,CASSVHRGAKNIQYF
14,TRBJ1-4,TRBV18,CASSRQGAGEKLFF
14,TRBJ1-1,TRBV9,CASSVDGMNTEAFF
13,TRBJ2-1,TRBV15,CATSRDLATEQFF
13,TRBJ1-1,TRBV27,CASRTSGGSEAFF
15,TRBJ2-7,TRBV7-6,CASSLASDRAYEQYF
14,TRBJ1-1,TRBV19,CASSPRLGDTEAFF
14,TRBJ1-1,TRBV4-3,CASSQIRVNTEAFF
14,TRBJ1-1,TRBV9,CASSPGTINTEAFF
16,TRBJ1-3,TRBV28,CASRVPGRTSGNTIYF
16,TRBJ2-7,TRBV9,CASSVGVAGANYEQYF
17,TRBJ2-3,TRBV7-8,CASSLALTVSSTDTQYF